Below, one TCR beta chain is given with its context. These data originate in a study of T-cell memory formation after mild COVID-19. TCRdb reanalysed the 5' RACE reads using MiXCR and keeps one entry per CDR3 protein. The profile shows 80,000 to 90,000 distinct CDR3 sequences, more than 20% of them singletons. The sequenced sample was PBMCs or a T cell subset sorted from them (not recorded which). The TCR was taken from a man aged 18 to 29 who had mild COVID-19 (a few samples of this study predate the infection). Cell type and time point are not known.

As DNA, the CDR3 is TGTGCCAGCAGCTGGGACTACGAGCAGTACTTC. The encoded protein is CASSWDYEQYF. The rearrangement links TRBV5-5 to TRBJ2-7, with D uncertain. CDR1 SGHKS and CDR2 YYEKEE come from the germline V gene (reference sequence). The V end lost 3 bases, the J end lost 3 bases, and 4 bases lay between the germline ends. The CDR3 is 11 amino acids.